This TCR beta chain came from a study of blood T cell repertoires in COVID-19. Study context: Donors in the United States, Italy and Spain gave samples during acute or convalescent COVID-19. PBMCs, B-cell-depleted T cells, or T cells provided the cDNA or gDNA that made up the material.

Germline values: CDR1 LNHDA, CDR2 SQIVND (reference sequence). The CDR3 runs 15 residues. The junction had 8 bases not matched to a gene; V was cut back by 5 bases and J by 4 bases. Per the original data handling: Reference gene primer amplification gave estimated nucleated cell counts. Repertoires were generated with immunoSEQ multiplex PCR, while TCRdb's copy carries only in-frame clones and drops some. D and trimming come from the DNA, and the V and J calls and clone size come from that table. Of 250,000 to 300,000 clones in the sample, under 90% were seen once. A single count supports this clone. Sequencing was performed on peripheral blood. V gene TRBV19 combines with J gene TRBJ1-2, with 9 positions matching TRBD1. This receptor was identified in a man aged 50 or older with acute or convalescent COVID-19. As DNA, the CDR3 is TGTGCCAGTAGTTCACCGGGACAGGGTTTCTATGGCTACACCTTC. It codes for CASSSPGQGFYGYTF.